Below are 26 T cell receptor beta chains sequenced from a single sample in a study of lung T cells in sarcoidosis with Löfgren's syndrome. TCRdb re-called the reads with MiXCR, one entry per CDR3 protein. The sample carries under 20,000 distinct CDR3 sequences, approximately 22% recorded once. The sequenced material came from CD4+ T cells from bronchoalveolar lavage. The receptors were gathered from a human donor with sarcoidosis (Löfgren's syndrome or another form), or a control subject (not recorded which).

This clonotype is medium-sized (0.01 to 0.1%) by share. The chain carries TRBV15 and TRBJ2-1; D is unresolved. V lost 4 bases, J lost 2 bases, and 3 bases lay in between. The CDR3 is 12 amino acids. In germline, CDR1 is LNHNV, CDR2 YYDKDF (reference sequence). CDR3 residues: CATSNPYNEQFF. CDR3 DNA sequence: TGTGCCACCAGCAATCCCTACAATGAGCAGTTCTTC.

This clonotype showed up just a few times. The chain is built from TRBV11-3 and TRBJ2-1, with TRBD2 matching 9 bases. The J segment lost 9 bases and the V segment lost 2 bases, leaving 5 bases of the junction unmatched. The CDR3 consists of 14 residues. The germline V gene has CDR1 SGHNT and CDR2 YENEEA. For the CDR3, the DNA is TGTGCCAGCAGCTTACTAGCGGGGTCAATTGAGCAGTTCTTC. This gives the protein CASSLLAGSIEQFF. Full variable domain (remainder filled in from reference TRBV11-3 and TRBJ2-1): EAGVVQSPRYKIIEKKQPVAFWCNPISGHNTLYWYLQNLGQGPELLIRYENEEAVDDSQLPKDRFSAERLKGVDSTLKIQPAELGDSAVYLCASSLLAGSIEQFFGPGTRLTVL.

V and J are TRBV3-1 and TRBJ2-3; no reliable D call. The germline V gene has CDR1 LGHDT and CDR2 YNNKEL (reference sequence). The CDR3 covers 14 residues. Trimming shortened V by 1 base and J by 0 bases, and 5 bases separated the two germline ends. This CDR3 reads CASSQVTSTDTQYF. CDR3 sequence (DNA): TGTGCCAGCAGCCAAGTCACTAGCACAGATACGCAGTATTTT.

This chain uses TRBV5-1 with TRBJ2-1; D not resolved. Trimming stripped 4 bases from V and 6 bases from J, with 14 bases between. This CDR3 is 14 amino acids long. CDR1 and CDR2 (germline): SGHRS, YFSETQ. This CDR3 reads CASSLRAESNEQFF. The CDR3 DNA reads TGCGCCAGCAGCCTCCGGGCCGAGTCCAATGAGCAGTTCTTC.

There are many counts of this clonotype. The chain links TRBV20-1 to TRBJ2-3; TRBD1 is a possible D gene (5 bases). Trimming removed 6 bases from V and 1 base from J, with 8 bases in between. In germline, CDR1 is DFQATT, CDR2 SNEGSKA (reference sequence). The CDR3 sequence is 12 residues long. CDR3 residues: CSAPTGTDTQYF. CDR3 nucleotide sequence: TGCAGTGCCCCGACAGGCACAGATACGCAGTATTTT.

This clonotype is medium-sized by share. The rearrangement joins TRBV27 to TRBJ2-7, with 8 bases matching TRBD1. This CDR3 spans 16 amino acids. The germline gives CDR1 MNHEY, CDR2 SMNVEV (reference sequence). Trimming removed 1 base from V and 6 bases from J; junction bases left unmatched: 11. CDR3 DNA: TGTGCCAGCAGTTTATTGAGCGGGCAGGGGGCGTCCGAGCAGTACTTC. It specifies CASSLLSGQGASEQYF.

The chain recombines TRBV29-1 with TRBJ2-5, with TRBD1 identical over 12 bases. Germline loops: CDR1 SQVTM, CDR2 ANQGSEA. The CDR3 extends over 13 amino acids. The V and J ends lost 6 bases and 5 bases, in that order; junction bases with no gene match: 4. CDR3 sequence: CSVGTGGAETQYF. The CDR3 DNA reads TGCAGCGTGGGGACAGGGGGCGCGGAGACCCAGTACTTC.

This clonotype was seen a few times. A read error may account for a junction end that differs from germline. The chain is built from TRBV4-2 and TRBJ2-2; TRBD2 might be the D (5 bases). This CDR3 contains 17 residues. Germline V lookup: CDR1 LGHNA, CDR2 YNFKEQ. CDR3 sequence reads: CASSQDSRLKNTGKLFF. CDR3 in DNA: TGTGCCAGCAGCCAAGATTCAAGGCTGAAGAACACCGGGAAGCTGTTTTTT.

This clonotype came up many times. The chain carries TRBV7-3 and TRBJ1-2; the D gene is possibly TRBD1 (5 bases). The CDR3 length is 15 residues. Trimming pared 3 bases from V and 0 bases from J, leaving 11 bases between. From germline, CDR1 is SGHTA and CDR2 FQGTGA. The CDR3 region is CASSLRGPSNYGYTF. The CDR3 DNA is TGTGCCAGCAGCTTGCGGGGACCGTCTAACTATGGCTACACCTTC.

V usage is TRBV12-3 or TRBV12-4 and J usage is TRBJ2-7, with 7 bases aligning to TRBD1. The CDR3 has 15 residues. Trimming at V came to 5 bases and at J to 5 bases, leaving 12 bases not matched to a gene. The CDR3 reads CASSPRQGVSDEQYF. The CDR3 DNA is TGTGCCAGCAGTCCTCGACAGGGTGTGTCGGACGAGCAGTACTTC.

Judged by abundance, this clonotype is medium-sized (0.01 to 0.1%). J is TRBJ2-3 and V is TRBV20-1, with 8 bases matching TRBD2. Germline assignment: CDR1 DFQATT and CDR2 SNEGSKA (reference sequence). The CDR3 is made up of 14 amino acids. The chain's CDR3 is CSPRRGAVTDTQYF. The DNA of the CDR3 is TGCAGCCCCAGGCGGGGGGCAGTGACAGATACGCAGTATTTT.

This clonotype has ten or more counts. The DNA is left out, because the CDR3 cannot be placed on it with certainty; the CDR3 is given as TCRdb lists it. The chain has TRBV28 and TRBJ2-7; the D call of TRBD1 is as the table states it, not checked on the DNA. Germline V gene data show CDR1 as MDHEN and CDR2 as SYDVKM. The CDR3 extends over 15 residues, inclusive of both ends. The CDR3: CASSSSGQGGYEQYF.

This clonotype was found a few times. V usage is TRBV3-1 and J usage is TRBJ2-7, with 8 positions matching TRBD2. The V gene end was trimmed by 3 bases and the J gene end by 6 bases; junction bases not matched to a gene: 7. Germline values: CDR1 LGHDT, CDR2 YNNKEL (reference sequence). The CDR3 covers 14 residues. CDR3 residues: CASSHLAAGGEQYF. The DNA of the CDR3 is TGTGCCAGCAGCCACCTAGCGGCGGGAGGCGAGCAGTACTTC.

The chain recombines TRBV29-1 with TRBJ1-2, with D possibly being TRBD1 (5 bases). Germline assignment: CDR1 SQVTM and CDR2 ANQGSEA. This CDR3 has 12 residues. The ends were cut back, 4 bases at V and 4 bases at J, with 10 bases in the middle. The CDR3 coding sequence is TGCAGCGTTGGGGGCGGTGGCTATGGCTACACCTTC. It is translated as CSVGGGGYGYTF.

To note about this clonotype: A much larger clone differs by one base, so this may be a read error. The CDR3 DNA reads TGCAGTGCTAGAGATCCATCGGGGTACGAGCAGTACTTC. Amino acid sequence: CSARDPSGYEQYF. The rearrangement links TRBV20-1 to TRBJ2-7; perhaps TRBD2 as D (5 bases). The CDR3 spans 13 residues. CDR1 DFQATT and CDR2 SNEGSKA come from the germline V gene (reference sequence). Trimming left V 0 bases short and J 4 bases short, with 10 bases between.

By frequency in the sample, this clonotype is medium-sized. This rearrangement joins TRBV27 to TRBJ2-7, with D possibly matching TRBD2 (6 bases). Germline V gene sequence: CDR1 MNHEY, CDR2 SMNVEV (reference sequence). V was shortened by 4 bases and J by 6 bases, with 7 bases between the two germline ends. This CDR3 region has 11 residues. The CDR3 spells CASSWGGEQYF. CDR3 sequence (DNA): TGTGCCAGCAGTTGGGGAGGCGAGCAGTACTTC.

In this sample, this clonotype turned up many times. The chain combines TRBV7-2 with TRBJ2-7; D is possibly TRBD1 (5 bases). Germline CDR1 and CDR2: SGHTA and FQGNSA. V was shortened by 6 bases and J by 3 bases, with 15 bases between the two germline ends. The length of the CDR3 is 14 residues. The CDR3 DNA reads TGTGCCAGCAGTTCCCCGTACAGGAACTACGAGCAGTACTTC. This translates into CASSSPYRNYEQYF.

This clonotype was found a few times. V usage is TRBV2 and J usage is TRBJ1-3, with D perhaps TRBD1 (6 bases). The CDR3 contains 14 residues. With 8 bases removed from V and 0 bases from J, the gap between germline ends came to 11 bases. Per the germline V gene, CDR1 is SNHLY and CDR2 is FYNNEI. CDR3 residues: CASQGFVSGNTIYF. The CDR3 DNA sequence: TGTGCCAGCCAGGGGTTCGTCTCTGGAAACACCATATATTTT.

Only a few counts were recorded for this clonotype. Just one base apart from a much larger clone, this may be a read error. The chain uses TRBV27 and TRBJ1-1; D not resolved. V dropped 1 base and J dropped 0 bases, with 9 bases sitting between them. CDR3 size: 15 residues. Germline-derived CDR1 and CDR2 are MNHEY and SMNVEV (reference sequence). CDR3 residues: CASSLCGEVNTEAFF. The CDR3 DNA follows: TGTGCCAGCAGTTTATGCGGGGAAGTGAACACTGAAGCTTTCTTT.

The chain carries TRBV5-6 and TRBJ1-1; 7 bases line up with TRBD1. This CDR3 region has 15 residues. Germline-derived CDR1 and CDR2 are SGHDT and YYEEEE. After removal of 4 bases from V and 2 bases from J, the junction contained 8 bases not matched to a gene. The CDR3 region is CASSDSRQGNTEAFF. Written as DNA, the CDR3 is TGTGCCAGCAGCGATTCTCGACAGGGAAACACTGAAGCTTTCTTT. Full variable domain (missing parts from reference TRBV5-6 and TRBJ1-1): DAGVTQSPTHLIKTRGQQVTLRCSPKSGHDTVSWYQQALGQGPQFIFQYYEEEERQRGNFPDRFSGHQFPNYSSELNVNALLLGDSALYLCASSDSRQGNTEAFFGQGTRLTVV.

V and J are TRBV12-3 or TRBV12-4 and TRBJ2-1; D call uncertain. V lost 1 base and J 3 bases, leaving 10 bases between the germline ends. The CDR3 is made up of 15 amino acids. The DNA for the CDR3 is TGTGCCAGCAGTTTAGGGCTAGGGAACTACAATGAGCAGTTCTTC. Translating it yields CASSLGLGNYNEQFF.

About this clonotype itself: This sequence may be a read error, since a much larger clone differs from it by one base. CDR3 nucleotide sequence: TGCGCCCGCAGCCAAGACTACCAAGAGACCCAGTACTTC. Its protein is CARSQDYQETQYF. This sequence joins TRBV4-3 and TRBJ2-5; D gene ambiguous. The CDR3 runs 13 residues. The germline V gene encodes CDR1 LGHNA and CDR2 YSLEER.

This clonotype was seen many times. The chain uses TRBV14 and TRBJ2-1, with no clear D. The CDR3 is 16 residues long. Per germline, CDR1 SGHDN and CDR2 FVKESK. Trimming cost V 0 bases and J 10 bases, with 19 bases left between them. As DNA, the CDR3 is TGTGCCAGCAGCCAAGATCAGGCTCTCTCTCCGCGCGAGCAGTTCTTC. Translating it yields CASSQDQALSPREQFF.

The rearrangement uses TRBV18 and TRBJ2-1; TRBD2 is a possible D gene (5 bases). Trimming shortened V by 0 bases and J by 2 bases, and 11 bases separated the two germline ends. There are 16 residues in the CDR3. Germline V gene lookup returns CDR1 KGHSH and CDR2 LQKENI. This CDR3 is CASSPPAGRAYNEQFF. In DNA, the CDR3 is TGTGCCAGCTCACCACCGGCGGGTAGGGCCTACAATGAGCAGTTCTTC.

The chain employs TRBV12-3 or TRBV12-4 and TRBJ2-7; the match to TRBD2 covers 10 bases. This CDR3 contains 14 residues. Trimming took 5 bases from V and 5 from J; bases not matched to a gene: 6. The CDR3 sequence is CASSDLAGVHEQYF. The CDR3 DNA sequence: TGTGCCAGCAGTGATCTAGCGGGAGTCCACGAGCAGTACTTC.

About this clonotype: A much larger clone differs from this one at a single base, so this may be a read error. The CDR3 sequence: CSAKRDVNQQFF. For the CDR3, the DNA is TGCAGTGCTAAGCGGGACGTCAATCAGCAGTTCTTC. The rearrangement links TRBV20-1 to TRBJ2-1; TRBD2 agrees at 7 bases. There are 12 residues in the CDR3. Germline CDR1 is DFQATT and CDR2 is SNEGSKA (reference sequence).